The TCR beta chain described here comes from a study of regulatory T cells in long-lasting Graves disease. About the research overall: With positive TSH receptor antibodies and over 5 years of antithyroid drugs, Graves' disease was considered persistent. Whole-study results and caveats: Lower TCR diversity characterized persistent Graves' patients relative to newly diagnosed patients. TRBV28, TRBJ1-2 and TRBJ2-5 emerged as the favored segments in persistent disease.

The V gene's germline CDR1 is MNHNS and CDR2 SASEGT. The CDR3 totals 17 residues. Deletions cut 7 bases from V and 1 base from J, with 22 bases between. Time point denoted: persistent/refractory GD, antithyroid drugs over 5 years with positive TRAb. From PBMCs, RNA was extracted and then used to make the TCR library. This clonotype was counted between two and nine times. No antigen is known for it. HTBI primers from iRepertoire and Arm-PCR of CDR3 regions yielded the TCR beta libraries. One entry per CDR3 protein results from TCRdb running MiXCR on the multiplex PCR reads. This repertoire shows about 660,000 distinct CDR3 sequences, about 30% found once; its top ten account for 42%.

The chain recombines TRBV6-1 with TRBJ2-5; D may correspond to TRBD1 or TRBD2 (5 bases each). This receptor was obtained from a female donor with Graves disease. This sample comprised peripheral blood mononuclear cells (PBMCs), obtained when the disease was refractory, from a patient treated with antithyroid drugs. This CDR3 reads CASTPTRVGTAQETQYF. CDR3 sequence (DNA): TGTGCCAGCACTCCAACCAGGGTCGGGACGGCCCAAGAGACCCAGTACTTC.